What follows are 21 T cell receptor beta chains derived from one specimen sequenced in a study of control samples from healthy donors and cancer patients. TCRdb's table, derived via immunoSEQ multiplex PCR, lists solely in-frame clones and lacks some. Counted here are fewer than 100,000 clones, roughly 84% occurring once; the ten biggest clones make up 5.7%. The specimen was blood. The receptor source for this set is a woman aged 45-65 years in good health.

The V call is TRBV10-3, the J call TRBJ1-5; tentatively, D is TRBD1 (5 bases). Trimming stripped 2 bases from V and 1 base from J, with 15 bases between. There are 17 residues in the CDR3. Germline CDR1 ENHRY, CDR2 SYGVKD. The CDR3 bases are TGTGCCATCAGTGAGAGGGTATCGGGGCAGAGCAATCAGCCCCAGCATTTT. This translates into CAISERVSGQSNQPQHF.

The V gene is TRBV30, the J gene TRBJ1-2; the D is unclear. The V and J ends lost 1 base and 4 bases respectively, with 7 bases between them. This CDR3 contains 12 residues. From germline, CDR1 is GTSNPN and CDR2 SVGIG (reference sequence). In DNA form, the CDR3 reads TGTGCCTGGAGTGATCTCCTCTATGGCTACACCTTC. It is translated as CAWSDLLYGYTF.

The chain is built from TRBV7-8 and TRBJ1-4; D might be TRBD1 (5 bases). Germline V gene lookup returns CDR1 SGHVS and CDR2 FQNEAQ. This CDR3 is 13 amino acids long. The V and J ends lost 11 bases and 7 bases respectively, with 17 bases between them. In DNA, the CDR3 is TGTGCCTCCGGTAGGGGTTCTCGTGAAAAACTGTTTTTT. This translates into CASGRGSREKLFF.

The chain is built from TRBV19 and TRBJ1-2; perhaps TRBD1 as D (6 bases). There are 15 residues in the CDR3. Per germline, CDR1 LNHDA and CDR2 SQIVND (reference sequence). Trimming took off 3 bases at V and 2 bases at J, with 13 bases between the two ends. For the CDR3, the DNA is TGTGCCAGTAGTATTTCAGGGGCGGAAAACTATGGCTACACCTTC. The encoded protein is CASSISGAENYGYTF.

This clone was found a few times. This chain connects TRBV10-3 to TRBJ2-7; D unclear. Germline V gene data show CDR1 as ENHRY and CDR2 as SYGVKD. V lost 3 bases to trimming and J lost 0 bases, with 12 bases between them. This CDR3 region has 15 residues. The CDR3 region has the DNA TGTGCCATCAGTGATTCGGGTCTTAGCTCCTACGAGCAGTACTTC. Translation gives CAISDSGLSSYEQYF.

This clone showed up just once. V and J are TRBV6-2 or TRBV6-3 and TRBJ2-7; 7 positions match TRBD1. The CDR3 loop spans 13 amino acids. Germline loops: CDR1 MNHEY, CDR2 SVGEGT. With 6 bases clipped from V and 3 bases from J, the junction kept 5 bases outside the gene matches. The chain's CDR3 is CASSWDSNYEQYF. The CDR3 region has the DNA TGTGCCAGCAGCTGGGACAGTAACTACGAGCAGTACTTC.

This clone showed up just once. The chain joins TRBV11-2 to TRBJ2-2; D may be TRBD1 or TRBD2 (6 bases each). Trimming removed 3 bases at V and 3 bases at J, with 14 bases between. The CDR3 consists of 16 residues. The germline gives CDR1 SGHAT, CDR2 FQNNGV. The CDR3 DNA reads as TGTGCCAGCAGCTTTCTTCGGGGGCGCGACACCGGGGAGCTGTTTTTT. Protein product: CASSFLRGRDTGELFF.

V usage is TRBV5-1 and J usage is TRBJ1-3, with D uncertain. The CDR3 contains 17 residues. Trimming took off 4 bases at V and 0 bases at J, with 17 bases between the two ends. Germline V gene lookup returns CDR1 SGHRS and CDR2 YFSETQ. The CDR3 DNA reads TGCGCCAGCAGCCCCGGATGGTCTGTACGCTCTGGAAACACCATATATTTT. Encoded protein: CASSPGWSVRSGNTIYF.

The chain is built from TRBV5-1 and TRBJ2-3, with D hard to call. The CDR3 extends over 15 amino acids. The ends were cut back, 0 bases at V and 4 bases at J, with 12 bases in the middle. Germline V gene sequence: CDR1 SGHRS, CDR2 YFSETQ. CDR3 sequence (DNA): TGCGCCAGCAGCTTGGAGACATATGTCGCAGATACGCAGTATTTT. It codes for CASSLETYVADTQYF.

V usage is TRBV4-2 and J usage is TRBJ2-7; D may correspond to TRBD1 or TRBD2 (6 bases each). V lost 4 bases, J lost 7 bases, and 17 bases lay in between. This CDR3 has 14 residues. The germline CDR1 and CDR2 sequences are LGHNA and YNFKEQ. The CDR3, as DNA: TGTGCCAGCAGCCGAGGAACGGTAGGGGGGGAGCAGTACTTC. Amino acid sequence: CASSRGTVGGEQYF.

This sequence joins TRBV5-4 and TRBJ1-5; perhaps TRBD1 as D (6 bases). CDR1 is SGHNT, CDR2 YYREEE, per germline (reference sequence). The CDR3 runs to 15 residues. The CDR3 reads CVGPGANWHNQPQHF. CDR3 coding DNA: TGTGTCGGGCCAGGGGCCAATTGGCACAATCAGCCCCAGCATTTT.

The CDR3 region is CASSPHGGEQFF. The CDR3 DNA reads as TGTGCCAGCAGCCCCCACGGCGGTGAGCAGTTCTTC. This chain joins TRBV9 and TRBJ2-1; D gene uncertain. The V gene lost 4 bases and the J gene lost 9 bases, with 11 bases spanning the gap. The CDR3 runs to 12 residues. Germline loops: CDR1 SGDLS, CDR2 YYNGEE.

The chain recombines TRBV7-6 with TRBJ2-2; unclear D gene. Germline-derived CDR1 and CDR2 are SGHVS and FNYEAQ. V lost 1 base and J 2 bases, leaving 8 bases between the germline ends. The CDR3 is 15 residues long. The CDR3 loop is CASSLDRPNTGELFF. The CDR3 DNA sequence: TGTGCCAGCAGCTTAGACAGACCTAACACCGGGGAGCTGTTTTTT.

V usage is TRBV3-1 (or the pseudogene TRBV3-2) and J usage is TRBJ2-7; unclear D gene. Trimming removed 2 bases from V and 5 bases from J, with 16 bases in between. Germline CDR1 and CDR2: LGHDT and YNNKEL (reference sequence). There are 15 residues in the CDR3. The CDR3, as DNA: TGTGCCAGCAGCCAATCACAACAGATTGCTCACGAGCAGTACTTC. This translates into CASSQSQQIAHEQYF.

The gene calls are TRBV4-2 and TRBJ1-1; D is ambiguous. The V and J ends lost 1 base and 11 bases respectively, with 11 bases between them. This CDR3 has 12 residues. Germline V gene sequence: CDR1 LGHNA, CDR2 YNFKEQ. The chain's CDR3 is CASSQGVTTAFF. Here the CDR3 DNA reads TGTGCCAGCAGCCAAGGGGTAACAACGGCTTTCTTT.

The J gene is TRBJ1-1, the V gene TRBV2; no reliable D call. Germline V lookup: CDR1 SNHLY, CDR2 FYNNEI. With 10 bases removed from V and 6 bases from J, the gap between germline ends came to 15 bases. The CDR3 is 12 amino acids. CDR3 region: CANVAEGSEAFF. The CDR3 DNA follows: TGTGCCAATGTGGCGGAGGGATCTGAAGCTTTCTTT.

V is TRBV4-1 and J is TRBJ2-1; D call uncertain. V lost 2 bases to trimming and J lost 5 bases, with 19 bases between them. The CDR3 is made up of 17 amino acids. CDR1 is MGHRA, CDR2 YSYEKL, per germline. The CDR3 DNA follows: TGCGCCAGCAGCCAATCGCGACGCAGTATAAGGGACAATGAGCAGTTCTTC. Translation gives CASSQSRRSIRDNEQFF.

The gene calls are TRBV7-9 and TRBJ2-7, with unresolved D. Deletions cut 7 bases from V and 5 bases from J, with 15 bases between. The germline V gene has CDR1 SEHNR and CDR2 FQNEAQ (reference sequence). The length of the CDR3 is 13 residues. CDR3: CASTLRWADEQYF. The CDR3 DNA follows: TGTGCCAGCACCCTCCGTTGGGCGGACGAGCAGTACTTC. The whole variable domain, remainder taken from reference TRBV7-9 and TRBJ2-7, is DTGVSQNPRHKITKRGQNVTFRCDPISEHNRLYWYRQTLGQGPEFLTYFQNEAQLEKSRLLSDRFSAERPKGSFSTLEIQRTEQGDSAMYLCASTLRWADEQYFGPGTRLTVT.

The chain links TRBV18 to TRBJ1-1, with D perhaps matching TRBD1 (5 bases). The length of the CDR3 is 14 residues. The ends were cut back, 0 bases at V and 4 bases at J, with 9 bases in the middle. The germline gives CDR1 KGHSH, CDR2 LQKENI. CDR3 in DNA: TGTGCCAGCTCACCACCCAGCAGGGCCACTGAAGCTTTCTTT. This gives the protein CASSPPSRATEAFF.

This clone has just one count. This sequence joins TRBV20-1 and TRBJ2-1, with no clear D. Trimming pared 3 bases from V and 3 bases from J, leaving 15 bases between. Germline V gene data show CDR1 as DFQATT and CDR2 as SNEGSKA (reference sequence). This CDR3 region has 15 residues. The CDR3 DNA follows: TGCAGTGCTAGTACGGGCCATAAAAACTACAATGAGCAGTTCTTC. Protein: CSASTGHKNYNEQFF.

The rearrangement links TRBV29-1 to TRBJ1-4; 8 positions match TRBD1. Per germline, CDR1 SQVTM and CDR2 ANQGSEA. V lost 5 bases and J lost 7; bases outside the gene matches: 9. The CDR3 length is 14 residues. The CDR3 here is CSVTVQGAVEKLFF. CDR3 in DNA: TGCAGCGTTACAGTCCAGGGGGCGGTTGAAAAACTGTTTTTT.